This T cell receptor beta chain was identified in a study of T cell responses to AZD1222 COVID-19 vaccine. Some second doses came at about 4 weeks and others at about 12 weeks; these were pooled. The CDR3 length is 13 residues. Germline assignment: CDR1 LNHDA and CDR2 SQIVND (reference sequence). The ends were cut back, 9 bases at V and 0 bases at J, with 11 bases in the middle. Regarding the study as a whole: Repertoire sampling was restricted to post-peak T cell response timepoints. The sample set comprised mostly white British donors with more females, and clonal diversity was possibly underestimated. Reports say nearly half of spike-specific TCRs go after unmutated variant regions.

Here immunoSEQ multiplex PCR was the method, and the copy in TCRdb shows in-frame clones only, minus some. The sample has 100,000 to 130,000 clones, 80% to 95% seen once. A note on this clone: Its antigen remains unidentified.

The source was peripheral blood, collected 28 days after the second AZD1222 dose. This chain connects TRBV19 to TRBJ1-1; D is unresolved. The receptor's source is an adult who received the AZD1222 COVID-19 vaccine. In DNA form, the CDR3 reads TGTGCCAGCTCAGGAGGGATGAACACTGAAGCTTTCTTT. Residues: CASSGGMNTEAFF.